Listed here are 28 T cell receptor beta chains from one sample, sequenced in a study of T cell repertoires in cytomegalovirus infection. TCRdb reprocessed the reads via MiXCR and lists one record per CDR3 protein. The sample has about 63,000 distinct CDR3 sequences, 20% to 25% seen once. These TCRs are of unknown antigen specificity. The specimen was CD8+ T cells from cultured PBMCs, collected from culture after CMV antigen stimulation. Receptor source: a human donor in good health (CMV status not recorded). Some clones in this sample may be carry-over from other donors' samples.

CDR3 DNA sequence: TGTGCTAGTGGTTCCTCTCCTCCGGGACGGAATAAAGAGACCCAGTACTTC. Residues: CASGSSPPGRNKETQYF. The rearrangement links TRBV12-5 to TRBJ2-5, with D perhaps assigned TRBD1 or TRBD2 (5 bases each). This CDR3 is 17 amino acids long. Trimming removed 4 bases at V and 3 bases at J, with 21 bases between. Germline V CDR1 and CDR2: LGHNT, FRNRAP. Variable domain in full (rest from reference TRBV12-5 and TRBJ2-5): DARVTQTPRHKVTEMGQEVTMRCQPILGHNTVFWYRQTMMQGLELLAYFRNRAPLDDSGMPKDRFSAEMPDATLATLKIQPSEPRDSAVYFCASGSSPPGRNKETQYFGPGTRLLVL.

This clonotype was observed at least ten times. The CDR3: CASSPRGAAGNTIYF. The CDR3 DNA reads TGTGCCAGCAGCCCTCGGGGGGCGGCTGGAAACACCATATATTTT. This rearrangement joins TRBV7-8 to TRBJ1-3; possibly TRBD1 for D (6 bases). Trimming pared 5 bases from V and 2 bases from J, leaving 13 bases between. The CDR3 loop spans 15 amino acids. CDR1 is SGHVS, CDR2 FQNEAQ, per germline.

This clonotype was recorded many times. The genes are TRBV29-1 and TRBJ1-3, with D uncertain. The V gene lost 7 bases and the J gene lost 2 bases, with 9 bases spanning the gap. Germline CDR1 and CDR2: SQVTM and ANQGSEA. This CDR3 spans 12 amino acids. CDR3 region: CSAGVPGNTIYF. The CDR3 DNA is TGCAGCGCTGGGGTCCCTGGAAACACCATATATTTT.

The sample holds many counts of this clonotype. The chain uses TRBV9 and TRBJ2-2; 8 bases match TRBD1. Germline CDR1 and CDR2: SGDLS and YYNGEE. The ends lost 4 bases at V and 7 bases at J; junction bases unmatched: 15. The CDR3 loop spans 17 amino acids. CDR3 sequence (DNA): TGTGCCAGCAGCTCCTCTGGTGCAGGGGGCCCGATCGGGGAGCTGTTTTTT. Translation gives CASSSSGAGGPIGELFF.

This clonotype was seen a handful of times. The chain links TRBV7-8 to TRBJ2-1, with D perhaps being TRBD1 or TRBD2 (5 bases each). Germline V gene data show CDR1 as SGHVS and CDR2 as FQNEAQ. The CDR3 covers 17 residues. Trimming took off 5 bases at V and 4 bases at J, with 21 bases between the two ends. CDR3 sequence: CASSLPRDRGPYNEQFF. The CDR3 coding sequence is TGTGCCAGCAGCCTCCCCCGGGACCGAGGACCGTACAATGAGCAGTTCTTC.

Turning to this clonotype: Compared with germline, one end of the junction differs, possibly owing to a read error. The J gene is TRBJ2-1, the V gene TRBV7-7; D might be TRBD2 (5 bases). This CDR3 spans 15 amino acids. The germline V gene encodes CDR1 SSHAT and CDR2 FNYEAQ (reference sequence). The CDR3 reads CASSQKRGSYNEQFF. CDR3 DNA sequence: TGTGCTAGCAGCCAGAAACGGGGCTCCTACAATGAGCAGTTCTTC.

Comments on this clonotype: As the CDR3 is not closed by the conserved phenylalanine or tryptophan, this likely results from a read error. V and J are TRBV6-1 and TRBJ1-2; D not certain. V lost 5 bases to trimming and J lost 7 bases, with 20 bases between them. Germline V CDR1 and CDR2: MNHNS, SASEGT. The CDR3 consists of 15 residues. CDR3 loop: CASSSPDGWGSGYTL. The CDR3 coding sequence is TGTGCCAGCAGTTCCCCCGACGGCTGGGGATCTGGCTACACCTTG.

This clonotype was counted between two and nine times. The chain combines TRBV4-1 with TRBJ2-7; 15 positions agree with TRBD2. The junction had 9 bases not matched to a gene; V was cut back by 5 bases and J by 1 base. CDR1 and CDR2 from the germline V gene are MGHRA and YSYEKL. The CDR3 sequence is 18 residues long. The CDR3 DNA reads TGCGCCAGCAGCTCCTGGACTAGCGGGGGGGAAAAATCCTACGAGCAGTACTTC. Protein product: CASSSWTSGGEKSYEQYF.

The genes are TRBV27 and TRBJ2-3; D is unclear. The CDR3 extends over 16 amino acids. The germline CDR1 and CDR2 sequences are MNHEY and SMNVEV (reference sequence). Trimming stripped 4 bases from V and 0 bases from J, with 14 bases between. Written as DNA, the CDR3 is TGTGCCAGCAGTTCCTCGGGTTGGGATAGCACAGATACGCAGTATTTT. It yields the protein CASSSSGWDSTDTQYF.

In this sample, this clonotype turned up a few times. The gene calls are TRBV28 and TRBJ1-1; 7 nucleotides match TRBD1. CDR1 and CDR2 from the germline V gene are MDHEN and SYDVKM. V dropped 10 bases and J dropped 4; count of bases not matched to a gene: 6. The CDR3 loop spans 12 amino acids. This CDR3 is CATNDRATEAFF. As DNA, the CDR3 is TGTGCCACCAACGACAGGGCCACTGAAGCTTTCTTT.

The chain uses TRBV7-8 and TRBJ1-6, with TRBD1 as a possible D gene (6 bases). Germline loops: CDR1 SGHVS, CDR2 FQNEAQ. This CDR3 comprises 20 residues. Deletions cut 2 bases from V and 1 base from J, with 21 bases between. This chain's CDR3 is CASSLSAPGRGGSYNSPLHF. DNA of the CDR3: TGTGCCAGCAGCTTATCGGCCCCGGGCAGGGGTGGGTCCTATAATTCACCCCTCCACTTT. The full variable domain, with the rest looked up from reference TRBV7-8 and TRBJ1-6, is GAGVSQSPRYKVAKRGQDVALRCDPISGHVSLFWYQQALGQGPEFLTYFQNEAQLDKSGLPSDRFFAERPEGSVSTLKIQRTQQEDSAVYLCASSLSAPGRGGSYNSPLHFGNGTRLTVT.

The chain carries TRBV4-3 and TRBJ2-1; 7 bases are shared with TRBD1. The CDR3 consists of 14 residues. In germline, CDR1 is LGHNA, CDR2 YSLEER. The V segment lost 2 bases and the J segment 5 bases; nucleotides outside the gene matches: 3. CDR3 sequence reads: CASSQRDSHNEQFF. Here the CDR3 DNA reads TGCGCCAGCAGCCAACGGGACAGCCACAATGAGCAGTTCTTC.

This clonotype is labeled as medium-sized. The chain uses TRBV7-2 and TRBJ2-3; 11 bases align to TRBD2. This CDR3 region has 16 residues. Germline CDR1 and CDR2: SGHTA and FQGNSA. Trimming took 5 bases from V and 3 from J; bases not matched to a gene: 7. The CDR3 coding sequence is TGTGCCAGCAGCAACCGACTAGCGGGGCTGACAGATACGCAGTATTTT. Protein sequence: CASSNRLAGLTDTQYF. The whole variable domain, filled in from reference TRBV7-2 and TRBJ2-3, reads GAGVSQSPSNKVTEKGKDVELRCDPISGHTALYWYRQSLGQGLEFLIYFQGNSAPDKSGLPSDRFSAERTGGSVSTLTIQRTQQEDSAVYLCASSNRLAGLTDTQYFGPGTRLTVL.

This clonotype appeared a few times. The chain recombines TRBV19 with TRBJ1-2, with D possibly matching TRBD1 (6 bases). Germline V gene lookup returns CDR1 LNHDA and CDR2 SQIVND (reference sequence). CDR3 length: 16 residues. Trimming left V 5 bases short and J 0 bases short, with 16 bases between. In DNA form, the CDR3 reads TGTGCCAGTAGTCCCGGACAGCTACCCGCTAACTATGGCTACACCTTC. It translates to CASSPGQLPANYGYTF.

The CDR3 bases are TGTGCCAGCAGTTTTTTCGGGGGCGGGAACTATGGCTACACCTTC. The encoded protein is CASSFFGGGNYGYTF. The chain couples TRBV12-3 or TRBV12-4 to TRBJ1-2, with a tentative D call TRBD1 (6 bases). The CDR3 length is 15 residues. Trimming took off 3 bases at V and 2 bases at J, with 13 bases between the two ends.

This clonotype was recorded a few times. This chain connects TRBV11-2 to TRBJ1-2; tentative D call: TRBD1 (5 bases). Looked up from germline, CDR1 is SGHAT and CDR2 is FQNNGV. V lost 4 bases to trimming and J lost 8 bases, with 23 bases between them. This CDR3 spans 16 amino acids. For the CDR3, the DNA is TGTGCCAGCAGCTCGAGACAGAATGAGGGGTATTTGGGCTACACCTTC. Translation gives CASSSRQNEGYLGYTF.

This clonotype occurred a few times. J is TRBJ2-5 and V is TRBV12-3 or TRBV12-4; no clear D. V dropped 2 bases and J dropped 4 bases, with 8 bases sitting between them. The CDR3 covers 13 residues. The CDR3 region has the DNA TGTGCCAGCAGTTTATCGGTGAGAGAGACCCAGTACTTC. Residues: CASSLSVRETQYF.

The sample holds one count of this clonotype. The chain links TRBV4-1 to TRBJ2-1, with TRBD2 matching 13 bases. Trimming at V came to 6 bases and at J to 8 bases, leaving 7 bases not matched to a gene. Germline V gene lookup returns CDR1 MGHRA and CDR2 YSYEKL. This CDR3 contains 15 residues. CDR3 protein: CASRTSGRTEDEQFF. The CDR3 coding sequence is TGCGCCAGCAGGACTAGCGGGAGGACGGAAGATGAGCAGTTCTTC.

This rearrangement joins TRBV7-2 to TRBJ2-3; D could derive from TRBD1 or TRBD2 (5 bases each). V was pared by 2 bases and J by 4 bases, with 25 bases between. Germline CDR1 and CDR2: SGHTA and FQGNSA. The CDR3 contains 19 residues. CDR3 amino acids: CASSLPTSRDPRVADTQYF. CDR3 nucleotides: TGTGCCAGCAGCTTACCGACGAGCCGGGACCCCAGGGTAGCAGATACGCAGTATTTT. The whole variable domain, remainder taken from reference TRBV7-2 and TRBJ2-3, is GAGVSQSPSNKVTEKGKDVELRCDPISGHTALYWYRQSLGQGLEFLIYFQGNSAPDKSGLPSDRFSAERTGGSVSTLTIQRTQQEDSAVYLCASSLPTSRDPRVADTQYFGPGTRLTVL.

The chain links TRBV5-6 to TRBJ2-1; unclear D gene. The CDR3 sequence is 13 residues long. CDR1 is SGHDT, CDR2 YYEEEE, per germline. The V and J ends lost 5 bases and 6 bases respectively, with 12 bases between them. DNA for the CDR3: TGTGCCAGCAGGGGTTGGGGTACCAATGAGCAGTTCTTC. It yields the protein CASRGWGTNEQFF.

In its sample, this clonotype ranks as medium-sized. The chain employs TRBV4-1 and TRBJ1-2; tentatively, D is TRBD1 (5 bases). V was shortened by 0 bases and J by 3 bases, with 11 bases between the two germline ends. Germline lookup yields CDR1 MGHRA and CDR2 YSYEKL. The CDR3 totals 15 residues. The CDR3 is CASSQDSGQYYGYTF. DNA of the CDR3: TGCGCCAGCAGCCAAGATTCAGGACAATACTATGGCTACACCTTC.

This clonotype was detected a few times. The chain uses TRBV12-3 or TRBV12-4 and TRBJ1-2; tentative D call: TRBD1 (5 bases). V was cut by 4 bases and J by 7 bases, with 22 bases left in between. The CDR3 sequence is 16 residues long. In DNA, the CDR3 is TGTGCCAGCAGTTACGGTTTGGCGGCAGGGAAGGGTGGCTACACCTTC. It yields the protein CASSYGLAAGKGGYTF.

J is TRBJ1-1 and V is TRBV12-5; 8 positions match TRBD1. This CDR3 has 16 residues. The V segment lost 3 bases and the J segment 6 bases; nucleotides outside the gene matches: 12. CDR1 is LGHNT and CDR2 is FRNRAP in the germline V gene. In nucleotides, the CDR3 is TGTGCTAGTGGTTTCGATCTGGACAGGGTTCAAGCTGAAGCTTTCTTT. This translates into CASGFDLDRVQAEAFF. Drawing the rest from reference TRBV12-5 and TRBJ1-1, the complete variable domain is DARVTQTPRHKVTEMGQEVTMRCQPILGHNTVFWYRQTMMQGLELLAYFRNRAPLDDSGMPKDRFSAEMPDATLATLKIQPSEPRDSAVYFCASGFDLDRVQAEAFFGQGTRLTVV.

This clonotype was seen a handful of times. The chain couples TRBV7-8 to TRBJ1-6, with 7 bases identical to TRBD1. Germline CDR1 and CDR2: SGHVS and FQNEAQ. The length of the CDR3 is 17 residues. Trimming removed 0 bases from V and 8 bases from J; junction bases left unmatched: 10. CDR3 loop: CASSLAGGGEIHSPLHF. In nucleotides, the CDR3 is TGTGCCAGCAGCTTAGCGGGAGGGGGCGAGATTCATTCACCCCTCCACTTT.

This chain uses TRBV12-3 or TRBV12-4 with TRBJ1-5; no clear D. V lost 9 bases and J lost 3, with 15 bases in between. The CDR3 length is 14 residues. The CDR3 DNA reads TGTGCCAGGCCATTGGGTCCAGACAATCAGCCCCAGCATTTT. This sequence encodes CARPLGPDNQPQHF.

The CDR3: CASSIAGGGLYEQYF. The DNA for the CDR3 is TGTGCCAGTAGTATAGCGGGGGGCGGACTCTACGAGCAGTACTTC. J is TRBJ2-7 and V is TRBV19; possibly TRBD2 for D (7 bases). The CDR3 runs 15 residues. Trimming left V 1 base short and J 3 bases short, with 13 bases between. The germline gives CDR1 LNHDA, CDR2 SQIVND (reference sequence).

The chain is built from TRBV12-3 or TRBV12-4 and TRBJ2-3; possible D gene TRBD1, 6 bases. Between the trimmed V and J ends, which lost 4 bases and 2 bases, there was a span of 16 bases. This CDR3 region has 16 residues. The CDR3 DNA reads as TGTGCCAGCAGTTCCCCTCCGGGACACCCCACAGATACGCAGTATTTT. Protein sequence: CASSSPPGHPTDTQYF.

This clonotype has only a few counts. The chain is built from TRBV27 and TRBJ1-2; D is possibly TRBD1 (6 bases). Germline CDR1 is MNHEY and CDR2 is SMNVEV (reference sequence). Deletions cut 3 bases from V and 8 bases from J, with 16 bases between. The CDR3 covers 14 residues. The CDR3 coding sequence is TGTGCCAGCAGTTTGGTACAGGGTCTGGAAGGCTACACCTTC. Residues: CASSLVQGLEGYTF.